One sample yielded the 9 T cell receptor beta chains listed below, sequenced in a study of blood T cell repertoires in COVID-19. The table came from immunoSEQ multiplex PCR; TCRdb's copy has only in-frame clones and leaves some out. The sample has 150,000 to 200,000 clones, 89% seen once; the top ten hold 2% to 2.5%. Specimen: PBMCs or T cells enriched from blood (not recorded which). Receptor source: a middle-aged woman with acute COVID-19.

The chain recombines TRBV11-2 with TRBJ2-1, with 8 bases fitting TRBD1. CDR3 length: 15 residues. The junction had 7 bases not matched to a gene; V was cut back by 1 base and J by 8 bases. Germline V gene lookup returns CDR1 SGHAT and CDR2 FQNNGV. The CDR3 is CASSLVHRGMHEQFF. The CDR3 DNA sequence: TGTGCCAGCAGCTTAGTGCACAGGGGGATGCATGAGCAGTTCTTC.

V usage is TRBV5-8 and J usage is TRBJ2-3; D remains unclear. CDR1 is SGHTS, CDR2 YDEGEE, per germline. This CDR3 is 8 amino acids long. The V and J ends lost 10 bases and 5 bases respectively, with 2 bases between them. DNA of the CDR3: TGTGCCCAAGATACGCAGTATTTT. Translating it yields CAQDTQYF.

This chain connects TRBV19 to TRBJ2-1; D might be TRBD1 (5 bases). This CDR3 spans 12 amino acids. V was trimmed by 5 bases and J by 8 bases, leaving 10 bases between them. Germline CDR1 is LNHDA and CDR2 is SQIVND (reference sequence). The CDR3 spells CASSLSGHEQFF. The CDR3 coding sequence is TGTGCCAGTAGTCTATCAGGGCATGAGCAGTTCTTC.

CDR3 sequence reads: CASSQEVSYYGYTF. CDR3 sequence (DNA): TGCGCCAGCAGCCAAGAGGTCAGTTACTATGGCTACACCTTC. This chain joins TRBV4-1 and TRBJ1-2; D is uncertain. CDR3 length: 14 residues. CDR1 and CDR2 (germline): MGHRA, YSYEKL. Trimming shortened V by 0 bases and J by 3 bases, and 8 bases separated the two germline ends.

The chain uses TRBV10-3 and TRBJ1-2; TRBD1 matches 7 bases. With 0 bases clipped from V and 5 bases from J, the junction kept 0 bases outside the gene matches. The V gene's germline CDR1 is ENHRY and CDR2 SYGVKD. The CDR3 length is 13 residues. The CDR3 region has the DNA TGTGCCATCAGTGAGTCGGGACAGTATGGCTACACCTTC. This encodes CAISESGQYGYTF.

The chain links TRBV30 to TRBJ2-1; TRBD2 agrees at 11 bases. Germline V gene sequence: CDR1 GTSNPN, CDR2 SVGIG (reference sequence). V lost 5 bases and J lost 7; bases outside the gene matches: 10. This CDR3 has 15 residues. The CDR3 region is CAWSRGTSGRNEQFF. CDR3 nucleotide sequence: TGTGCCTGGTCTAGAGGAACTAGCGGGAGAAATGAGCAGTTCTTC.

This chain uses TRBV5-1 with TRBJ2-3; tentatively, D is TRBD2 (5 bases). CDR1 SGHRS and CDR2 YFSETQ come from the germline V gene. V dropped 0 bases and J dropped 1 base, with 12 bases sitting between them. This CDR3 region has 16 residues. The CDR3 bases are TGCGCCAGCAGCTTGGCCCTGGGAGCGGGCACAGATACGCAGTATTTT. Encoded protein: CASSLALGAGTDTQYF.

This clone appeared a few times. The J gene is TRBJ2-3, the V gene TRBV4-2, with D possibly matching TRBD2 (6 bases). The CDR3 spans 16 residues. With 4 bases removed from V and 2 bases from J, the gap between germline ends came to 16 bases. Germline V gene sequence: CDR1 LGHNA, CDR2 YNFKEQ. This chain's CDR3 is CASSPEGLSNTDTQYF. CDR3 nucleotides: TGTGCCAGCAGCCCCGAGGGACTTTCCAACACAGATACGCAGTATTTT.

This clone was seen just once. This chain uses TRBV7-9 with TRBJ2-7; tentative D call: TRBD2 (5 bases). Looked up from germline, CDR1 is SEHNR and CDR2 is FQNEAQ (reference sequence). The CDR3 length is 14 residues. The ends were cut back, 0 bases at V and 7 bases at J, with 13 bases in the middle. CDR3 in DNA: TGTGCCAGCAGCTTAGCGTCCGGGGTCGGGGAGCAGTACTTC. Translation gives CASSLASGVGEQYF.